This TCR beta chain was sequenced in a study of OX40 agonist ivuxolimab in advanced cancers. Study in general: Mean age approximately 59 years, range about 20 to 79; just over 80% male.

Findings and limits, study-wide: Clonal expansion was seen in CD4+ and CD8+ blood T cells by week 6 at 0.1 to 3.0 mg/kg. Some of the lowest clonal expansion was seen in partial responders at 0.1-3.0 mg/kg.

About this clone itself: Its antigen is unidentified.

The protocol was immunoSEQ multiplex PCR, while the TCRdb copy is restricted to in-frame clones and leaves out a portion. In the table there are approximately 70,000 clones, approximately 80% of which are singletons. Germline V gene sequence: CDR1 SGHDN, CDR2 FVKESK. The CDR3 runs 16 residues. The junction had 1 base not matched to a gene; V was cut back by 2 bases and J by 1 base. The sequences come from CD4+ or CD8+ T cells sorted from blood, collected in a trial of the OX40 agonist ivuxolimab. This TCR was sampled from an adult with an advanced solid tumor such as melanoma, head and neck, liver or kidney cancer. The genes are TRBV14 and TRBJ2-2, with 10 bases aligning to TRBD2. The CDR3 region is CASSQLAGVNTGELFF. CDR3 sequence (DNA): TGTGCCAGCAGCCAACTAGCGGGGGTGAACACCGGGGAGCTGTTTTTT.